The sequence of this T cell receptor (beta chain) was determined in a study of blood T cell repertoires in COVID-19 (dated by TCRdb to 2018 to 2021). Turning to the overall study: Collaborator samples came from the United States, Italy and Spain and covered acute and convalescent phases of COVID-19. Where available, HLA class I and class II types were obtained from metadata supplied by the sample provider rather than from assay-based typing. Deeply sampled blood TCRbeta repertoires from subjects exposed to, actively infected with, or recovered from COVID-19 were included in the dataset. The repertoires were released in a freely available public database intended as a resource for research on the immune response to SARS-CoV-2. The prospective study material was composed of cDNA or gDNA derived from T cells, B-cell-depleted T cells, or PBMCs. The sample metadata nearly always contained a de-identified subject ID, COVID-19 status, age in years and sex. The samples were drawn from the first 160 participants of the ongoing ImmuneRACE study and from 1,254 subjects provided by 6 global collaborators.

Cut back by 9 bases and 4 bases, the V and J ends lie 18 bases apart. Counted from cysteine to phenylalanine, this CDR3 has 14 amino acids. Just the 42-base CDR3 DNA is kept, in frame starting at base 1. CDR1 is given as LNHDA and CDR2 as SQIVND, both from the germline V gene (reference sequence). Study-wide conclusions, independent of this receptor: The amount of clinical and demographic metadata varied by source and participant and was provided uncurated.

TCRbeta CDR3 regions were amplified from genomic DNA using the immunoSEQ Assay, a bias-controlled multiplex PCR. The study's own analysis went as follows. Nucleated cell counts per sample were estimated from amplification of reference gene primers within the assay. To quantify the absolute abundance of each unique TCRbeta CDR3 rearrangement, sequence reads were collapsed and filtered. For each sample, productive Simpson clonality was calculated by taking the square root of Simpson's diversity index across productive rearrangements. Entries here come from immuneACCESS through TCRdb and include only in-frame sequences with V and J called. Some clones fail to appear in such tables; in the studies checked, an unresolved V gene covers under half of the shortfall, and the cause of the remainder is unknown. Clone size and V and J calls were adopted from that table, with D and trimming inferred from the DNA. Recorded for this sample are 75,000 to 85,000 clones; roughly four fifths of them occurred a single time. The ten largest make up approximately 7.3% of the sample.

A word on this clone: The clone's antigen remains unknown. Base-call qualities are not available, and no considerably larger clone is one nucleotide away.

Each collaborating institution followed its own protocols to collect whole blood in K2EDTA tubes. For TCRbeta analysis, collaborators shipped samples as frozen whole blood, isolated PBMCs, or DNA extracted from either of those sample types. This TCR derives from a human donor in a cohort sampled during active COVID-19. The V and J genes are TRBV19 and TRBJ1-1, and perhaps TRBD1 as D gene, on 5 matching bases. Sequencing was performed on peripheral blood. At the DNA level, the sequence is TGTGCCAGCCAAATGATGGGGGGGGGCACTGAAGCTTTCTTT. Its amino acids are CASQMMGGGTEAFF.